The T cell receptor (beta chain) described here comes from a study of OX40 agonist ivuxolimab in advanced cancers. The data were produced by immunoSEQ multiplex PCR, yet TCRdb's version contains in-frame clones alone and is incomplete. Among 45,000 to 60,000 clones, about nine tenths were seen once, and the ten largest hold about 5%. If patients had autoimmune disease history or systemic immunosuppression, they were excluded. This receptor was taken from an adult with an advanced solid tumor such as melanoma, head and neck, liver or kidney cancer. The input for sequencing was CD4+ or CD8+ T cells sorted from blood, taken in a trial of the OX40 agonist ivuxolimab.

The CDR3 DNA sequence: TGTGCCAGCGCCACAGGGGGAGGCTATCAGCCCCAGCATTTT. Amino acid sequence: CASATGGGYQPQHF. This chain joins TRBV6-1 and TRBJ1-5, with TRBD1 identical over 8 bases. Germline lookup yields CDR1 MNHNS and CDR2 SASEGT. The CDR3 sequence is 14 residues long. V shed 8 bases and J 5 bases; nucleotides not matched to a gene: 8.